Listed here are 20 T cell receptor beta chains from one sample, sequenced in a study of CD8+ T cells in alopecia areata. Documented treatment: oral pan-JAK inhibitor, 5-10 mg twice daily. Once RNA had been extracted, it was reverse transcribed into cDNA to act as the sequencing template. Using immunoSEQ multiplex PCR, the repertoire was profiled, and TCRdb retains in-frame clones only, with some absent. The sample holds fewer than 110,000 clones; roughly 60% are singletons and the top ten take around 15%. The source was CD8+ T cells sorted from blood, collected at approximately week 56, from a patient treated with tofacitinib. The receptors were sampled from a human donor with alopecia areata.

The CDR3 here is CASSSSGTPVEQYF. The CDR3 coding sequence is TGTGCCAGCAGCTCATCCGGGACTCCGGTCGAGCAGTACTTC. The chain employs TRBV7-2 and TRBJ2-7, with D tentatively TRBD2 (6 bases). Trimming cost V 4 bases and J 6 bases, with 16 bases left between them. Looked up from germline, CDR1 is SGHTA and CDR2 is FQGNSA. The CDR3 is 14 amino acids.

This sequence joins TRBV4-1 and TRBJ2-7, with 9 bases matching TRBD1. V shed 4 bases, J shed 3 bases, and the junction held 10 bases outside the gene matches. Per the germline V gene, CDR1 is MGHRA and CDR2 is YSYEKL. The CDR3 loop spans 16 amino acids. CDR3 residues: CASSPNQGDRDYEQYF. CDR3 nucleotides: TGCGCCAGCAGCCCAAATCAAGGGGACAGGGACTACGAGCAGTACTTC.

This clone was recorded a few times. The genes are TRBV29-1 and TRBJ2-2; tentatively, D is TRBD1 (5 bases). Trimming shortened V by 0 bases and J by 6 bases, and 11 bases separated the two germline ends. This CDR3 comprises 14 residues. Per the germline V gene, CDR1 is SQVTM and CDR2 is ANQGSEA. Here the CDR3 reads CSVEDPGAAGELFF. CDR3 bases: TGCAGCGTTGAAGATCCTGGGGCGGCCGGGGAGCTGTTTTTT.

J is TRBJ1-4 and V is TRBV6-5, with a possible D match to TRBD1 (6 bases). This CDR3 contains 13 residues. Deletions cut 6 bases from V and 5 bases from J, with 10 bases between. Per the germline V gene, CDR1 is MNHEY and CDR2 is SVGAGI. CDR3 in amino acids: CASSLQGNEKLFF. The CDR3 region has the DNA TGTGCCAGCAGCCTACAGGGCAATGAAAAACTGTTTTTT.

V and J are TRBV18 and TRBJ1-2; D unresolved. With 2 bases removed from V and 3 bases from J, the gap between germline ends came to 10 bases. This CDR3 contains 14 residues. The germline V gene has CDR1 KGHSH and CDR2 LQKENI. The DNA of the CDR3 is TGTGCCAGCTCACCATGGAGATTGGACTATGGCTACACCTTC. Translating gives CASSPWRLDYGYTF.

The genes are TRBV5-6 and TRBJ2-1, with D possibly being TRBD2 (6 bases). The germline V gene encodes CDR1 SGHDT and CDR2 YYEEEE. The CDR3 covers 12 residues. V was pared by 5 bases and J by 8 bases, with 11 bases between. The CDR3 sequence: CASRGLADEQFF. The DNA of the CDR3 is TGTGCCAGCAGGGGACTGGCGGATGAGCAGTTCTTC.

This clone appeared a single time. CDR3 protein: CASSTGTVNYGYTF. The DNA of the CDR3 is TGTGCCAGCAGCACCGGGACAGTAAACTATGGCTACACCTTC. The rearrangement uses TRBV5-6 and TRBJ1-2; 7 bases line up with TRBD1. The germline V gene encodes CDR1 SGHDT and CDR2 YYEEEE. The CDR3 runs 14 residues. V was pared by 4 bases and J by 2 bases, with 5 bases of the junction left unmatched.

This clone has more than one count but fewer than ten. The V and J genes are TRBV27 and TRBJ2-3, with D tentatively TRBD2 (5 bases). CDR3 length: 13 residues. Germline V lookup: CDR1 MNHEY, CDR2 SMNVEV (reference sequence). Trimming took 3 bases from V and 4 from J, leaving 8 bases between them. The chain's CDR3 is CASSLWGADTQYF. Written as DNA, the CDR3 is TGTGCCAGCAGTTTGTGGGGAGCAGATACGCAGTATTTT.

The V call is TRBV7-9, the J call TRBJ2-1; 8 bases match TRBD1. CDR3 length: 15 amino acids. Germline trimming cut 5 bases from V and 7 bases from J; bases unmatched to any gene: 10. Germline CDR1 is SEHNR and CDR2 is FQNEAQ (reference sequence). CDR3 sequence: CASSPIWTGRNEQFF. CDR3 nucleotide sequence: TGTGCCAGCAGCCCTATTTGGACAGGGCGAAATGAGCAGTTCTTC.

The CDR3 sequence: CASSYSGGRGETQYF. DNA for the CDR3: TGTGCCAGCAGTTACTCAGGGGGGCGCGGAGAGACCCAGTACTTC. The J gene is TRBJ2-5, the V gene TRBV6-5, with D tentatively TRBD1 or TRBD2 (6 bases each). Germline V gives CDR1 MNHEY, CDR2 SVGAGI. The CDR3 consists of 15 residues. V dropped 0 bases and J dropped 4 bases, with 12 bases sitting between them.

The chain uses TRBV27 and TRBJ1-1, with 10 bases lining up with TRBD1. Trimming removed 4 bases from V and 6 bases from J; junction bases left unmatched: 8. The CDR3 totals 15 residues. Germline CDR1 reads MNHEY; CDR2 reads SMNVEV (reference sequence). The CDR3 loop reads CASSYLTGGASEAFF. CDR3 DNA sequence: TGTGCCAGCAGTTACCTGACAGGGGGCGCTTCTGAAGCTTTCTTT.

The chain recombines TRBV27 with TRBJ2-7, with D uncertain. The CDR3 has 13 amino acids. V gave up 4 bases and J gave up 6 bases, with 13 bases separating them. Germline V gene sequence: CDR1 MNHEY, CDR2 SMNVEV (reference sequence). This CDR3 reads CASSYSEASEQYF. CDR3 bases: TGTGCCAGCAGTTACTCCGAAGCGAGCGAGCAGTACTTC.

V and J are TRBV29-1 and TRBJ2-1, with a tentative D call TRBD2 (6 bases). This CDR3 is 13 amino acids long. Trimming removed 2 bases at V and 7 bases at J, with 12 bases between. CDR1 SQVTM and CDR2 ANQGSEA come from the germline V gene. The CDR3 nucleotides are TGCAGCGTTGAATTACGGGACTGGAATGAGCAGTTCTTC. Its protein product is CSVELRDWNEQFF.

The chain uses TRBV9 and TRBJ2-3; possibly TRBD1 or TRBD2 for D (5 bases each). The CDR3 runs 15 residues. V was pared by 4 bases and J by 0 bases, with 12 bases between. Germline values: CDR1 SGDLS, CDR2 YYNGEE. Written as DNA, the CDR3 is TGTGCCAGCAGCAGCCGATGGGGGAGCACAGATACGCAGTATTTT. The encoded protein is CASSSRWGSTDTQYF.

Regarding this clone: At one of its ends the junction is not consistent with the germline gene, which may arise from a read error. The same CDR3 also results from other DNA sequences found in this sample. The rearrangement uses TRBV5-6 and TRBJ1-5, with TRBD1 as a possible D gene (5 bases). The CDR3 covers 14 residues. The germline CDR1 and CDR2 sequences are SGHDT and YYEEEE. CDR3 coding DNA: TGTGCCAGCAGCTTTGGGGTAGGAAGACAGCCCCAGCACTTT. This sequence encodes CASSFGVGRQPQHF.

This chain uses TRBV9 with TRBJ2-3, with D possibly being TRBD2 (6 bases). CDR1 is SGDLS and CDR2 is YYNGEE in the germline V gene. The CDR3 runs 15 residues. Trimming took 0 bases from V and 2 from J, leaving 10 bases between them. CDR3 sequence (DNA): TGTGCCAGCAGCGTAGGCGGGGCCACCACAGATACGCAGTATTTT. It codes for CASSVGGATTDTQYF.

Here the CDR3 DNA reads TGCAGCGTTGAGGGGAGCAGTCAACAACCCTCTGGAAACACCATATATTTT. Its protein is CSVEGSSQQPSGNTIYF. The chain combines TRBV29-1 with TRBJ1-3; no firm D call. V was clipped by 3 bases and J by 0 bases, with 18 bases between them. Germline CDR1 is SQVTM and CDR2 is ANQGSEA. CDR3 length: 17 residues.

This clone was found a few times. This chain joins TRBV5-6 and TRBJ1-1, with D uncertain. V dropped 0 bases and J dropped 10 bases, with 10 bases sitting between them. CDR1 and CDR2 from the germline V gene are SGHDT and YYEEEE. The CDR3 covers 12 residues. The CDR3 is CASSLGGSAAFF. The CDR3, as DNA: TGTGCCAGCAGCTTGGGAGGTTCGGCAGCTTTCTTT.

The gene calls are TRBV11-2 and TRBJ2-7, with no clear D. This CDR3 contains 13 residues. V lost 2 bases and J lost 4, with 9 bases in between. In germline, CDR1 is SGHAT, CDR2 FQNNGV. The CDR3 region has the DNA TGTGCCAGCAGCTTATCGACGGAGTACGAGCAGTACTTC. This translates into CASSLSTEYEQYF.

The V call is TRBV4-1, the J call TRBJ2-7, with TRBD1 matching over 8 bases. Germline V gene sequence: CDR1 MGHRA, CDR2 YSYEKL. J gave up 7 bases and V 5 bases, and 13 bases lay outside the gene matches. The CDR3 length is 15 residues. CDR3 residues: CASSYRQGKSGEQYF. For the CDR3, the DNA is TGCGCCAGCAGCTACAGACAGGGGAAATCTGGGGAGCAGTACTTC.